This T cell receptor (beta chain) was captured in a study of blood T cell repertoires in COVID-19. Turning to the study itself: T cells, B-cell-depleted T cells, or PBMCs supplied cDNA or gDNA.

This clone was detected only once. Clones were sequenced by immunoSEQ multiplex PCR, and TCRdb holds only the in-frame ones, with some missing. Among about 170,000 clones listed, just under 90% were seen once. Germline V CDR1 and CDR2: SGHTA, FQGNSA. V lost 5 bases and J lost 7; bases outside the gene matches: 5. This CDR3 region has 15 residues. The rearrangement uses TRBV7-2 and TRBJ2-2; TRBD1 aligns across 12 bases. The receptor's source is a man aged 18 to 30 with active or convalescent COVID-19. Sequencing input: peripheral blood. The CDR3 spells CASSHGTGGLGELFF. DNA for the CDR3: TGTGCCAGCAGCCACGGGACAGGGGGCCTCGGGGAGCTGTTTTTT. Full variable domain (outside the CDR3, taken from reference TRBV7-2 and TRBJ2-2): GAGVSQSPSNKVTEKGKDVELRCDPISGHTALYWYRQSLGQGLEFLIYFQGNSAPDKSGLPSDRFSAERTGGSVSTLTIQRTQQEDSAVYLCASSHGTGGLGELFFGEGSRLTVL.